This T cell receptor (beta chain) was recovered during a study of cytomegalovirus exposure and HLA in healthy donors. This clone was recorded only once. No antigen is known for it. This CDR3 is built from 19 residues. Germline V lookup: CDR1 LNHDA, CDR2 SQIVND (reference sequence). V was cut by 6 bases and J by 0 bases, with 26 bases left in between. In the PCR, 60 Vbeta and 13 Jbeta primers were used. The assay was immunoSEQ multiplex PCR, and TCRdb's table has in-frame clones only and misses some. The sample contains more than 75,000 clones, about 85% of which appear only once. Notes on the study in general: Accurate predictions that matched the HLA-A and HLA-B alleles of most subjects were reportedly made from TCR beta sequences. In vitro, three CMV-associated chains proved specific for CMV antigens.

Sequencing was performed on PBMCs. The TCR comes from a middle-aged woman in good health and CMV-seropositive. The chain combines TRBV19 with TRBJ1-1; D perhaps matches TRBD1 (6 bases). CDR3: CASSPATWGGRYLNTEAFF. The DNA of the CDR3 is TGTGCCAGTAGCCCCGCGACGTGGGGGGGGCGATACCTGAACACTGAAGCTTTCTTT.